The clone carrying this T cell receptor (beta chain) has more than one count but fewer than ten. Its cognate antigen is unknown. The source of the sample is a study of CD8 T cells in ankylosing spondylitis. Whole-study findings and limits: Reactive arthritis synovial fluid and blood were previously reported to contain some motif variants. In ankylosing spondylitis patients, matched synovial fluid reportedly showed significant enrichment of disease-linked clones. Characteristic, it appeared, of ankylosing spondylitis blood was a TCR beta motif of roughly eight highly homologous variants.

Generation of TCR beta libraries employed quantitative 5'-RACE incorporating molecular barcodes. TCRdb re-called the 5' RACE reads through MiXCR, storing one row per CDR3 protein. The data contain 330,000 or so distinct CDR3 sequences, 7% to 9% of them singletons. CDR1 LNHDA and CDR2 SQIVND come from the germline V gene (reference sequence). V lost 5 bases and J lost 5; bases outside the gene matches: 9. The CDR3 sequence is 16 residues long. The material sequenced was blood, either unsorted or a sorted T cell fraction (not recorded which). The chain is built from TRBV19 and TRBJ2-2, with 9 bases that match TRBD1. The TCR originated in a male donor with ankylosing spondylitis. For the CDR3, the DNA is TGTGCCAGTAGTCAAACCGGGACAGGGAAAACCGGGGAGCTGTTTTTT. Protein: CASSQTGTGKTGELFF. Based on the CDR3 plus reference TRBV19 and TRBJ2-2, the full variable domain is DGGITQSPKYLFRKEGQNVTLSCEQNLNHDAMYWYRQDPGQGLRLIYYSQIVNDFQKGDIAEGYSVSREKKESFPLTVTSAQKNPTAFYLCASSQTGTGKTGELFFGEGSRLTVL.